The 20 T cell receptor beta chains presented below share a single source sample, sequenced in a study of blood T cell repertoires in COVID-19. TCRdb's table, derived via immunoSEQ multiplex PCR, lists solely in-frame clones and lacks some. The sample records more than 95,000 clones, about 86% being singletons. Sequenced sample: peripheral blood. These receptors all come from a man between 65 and 80 years old who had recovered from COVID-19.

The chain links TRBV11-2 to TRBJ2-1; 10 bases line up with TRBD1. V gave up 5 bases and J gave up 2 bases; unmatched junction bases: 3. The length of the CDR3 is 15 residues. Germline V gene sequence: CDR1 SGHAT, CDR2 FQNNGV. DNA of the CDR3: TGTGCCAGCAGCGAAGGACAGGGGGCCTACAATGAGCAGTTCTTC. It yields the protein CASSEGQGAYNEQFF.

The V gene is TRBV18, the J gene TRBJ1-2; D perhaps matches TRBD1 (5 bases). Trimming took off 3 bases at V and 5 bases at J, with 19 bases between the two ends. Per the germline V gene, CDR1 is KGHSH and CDR2 is LQKENI. The CDR3 is made up of 16 amino acids. In DNA form, the CDR3 reads TGTGCCAGCTCACCCAACGCCGCGACAGCTGGATATGGCTACACCTTC. Amino acid sequence: CASSPNAATAGYGYTF.

This clone was recorded a few times. The rearrangement uses TRBV30 and TRBJ2-3; unclear D gene. This CDR3 has 12 amino acids. In germline, CDR1 is GTSNPN, CDR2 SVGIG (reference sequence). V shed 2 bases and J shed 2 bases, with 5 bases lying between them. The CDR3 bases are TGTGCCTGGAGTTCAAACACAGATACGCAGTATTTT. As protein: CAWSSNTDTQYF.

V gene TRBV20-1 combines with J gene TRBJ2-3; 7 nucleotides match TRBD2. The trim removed 1 base at V and 10 bases at J, leaving 2 bases unmatched. CDR1 and CDR2 (germline): DFQATT, SNEGSKA (reference sequence). This CDR3 is built from 11 residues. For the CDR3, the DNA is TGCAGTGCTAGAGCGCTAGCGGCGCAGTATTTT. Translated: CSARALAAQYF.

The genes are TRBV27 and TRBJ2-7, with 7 bases fitting TRBD1. The trim removed 5 bases at V and 3 bases at J, leaving 7 bases unmatched. CDR1 and CDR2 (germline): MNHEY, SMNVEV (reference sequence). The length of the CDR3 is 14 residues. The CDR3: CASSPDRDHYEQYF. Here the CDR3 DNA reads TGTGCCAGCAGTCCCGACAGGGATCACTACGAGCAGTACTTC.

V gene TRBV6-6 combines with J gene TRBJ1-1, with D tentatively TRBD1 (6 bases). V was cut by 7 bases and J by 4 bases, with 19 bases left in between. Germline V gives CDR1 MNHNY, CDR2 SVGAGI (reference sequence). The CDR3 spans 15 residues. The CDR3 loop reads CASTEKRGGRTEAFF. CDR3 DNA sequence: TGTGCCAGCACCGAAAAGCGGGGGGGGCGCACTGAAGCTTTCTTT.

The CDR3: CASSLRDSRGKGEQFF. CDR3 nucleotide sequence: TGTGCCAGCAGCTTAAGGGATAGCCGGGGGAAGGGAGAGCAGTTCTTC. This chain uses TRBV7-3 with TRBJ2-1; D possibly corresponds to TRBD2 (6 bases). The CDR3 loop spans 16 amino acids. The germline CDR1 and CDR2 sequences are SGHTA and FQGTGA. Trimming took 1 base from V and 10 from J, leaving 20 bases between them.

The chain has TRBV6-5 and TRBJ2-1; 7 bases agree with TRBD2. The V gene end was trimmed by 6 bases and the J gene end by 9 bases; junction bases not matched to a gene: 8. This CDR3 comprises 13 residues. Germline V gene lookup returns CDR1 MNHEY and CDR2 SVGAGI. The CDR3 DNA reads as TGTGCCAGCAGGAATCGGGGGGAGGCTGAGCAGTTCTTC. Translation: CASRNRGEAEQFF.

The gene calls are TRBV7-3 and TRBJ2-4, with D unclear. CDR1 is SGHTA and CDR2 is FQGTGA in the germline V gene. Trimming pared 2 bases from V and 5 bases from J, leaving 10 bases between. CDR3 size: 14 residues. CDR3 sequence reads: CASSLFSIQNIQYF. The CDR3 DNA reads as TGTGCCAGCAGCTTATTCAGTATCCAAAACATTCAGTACTTC. Variable domain in full (rest from reference TRBV7-3 and TRBJ2-4): GAGVSQTPSNKVTEKGKYVELRCDPISGHTALYWYRQSLGQGPEFLIYFQGTGAADDSGLPNDRFFAVRPEGSVSTLKIQRTERGDSAVYLCASSLFSIQNIQYFGAGTRLSVL.

This chain uses TRBV29-1 with TRBJ1-2, with 7 bases that match TRBD1. The CDR3 has 14 amino acids. The V gene's germline CDR1 is SQVTM and CDR2 ANQGSEA. With V trimmed by 5 bases and J by 4 bases, 10 bases remained unmatched. The CDR3 nucleotides are TGCAGCGTTTTTTACAGGGGCGGCAGCTATGGCTACACCTTC. This encodes CSVFYRGGSYGYTF.

The chain links TRBV6-6 to TRBJ1-5; D remains ambiguous. This CDR3 is 15 amino acids long. Germline V CDR1 and CDR2: MNHNY, SVGAGI (reference sequence). V lost 6 bases and J 1 base, leaving 13 bases between the germline ends. The CDR3 region has the DNA TGTGCCAGCAGCGACGCGGGCTTCAGCAATCAGCCCCAGCATTTT. Amino acids: CASSDAGFSNQPQHF.

This rearrangement joins TRBV7-2 to TRBJ2-4; 7 nucleotides line up with TRBD1. This CDR3 is 15 amino acids long. From germline, CDR1 is SGHTA and CDR2 FQGNSA. The V segment lost 5 bases and the J segment 1 base; nucleotides outside the gene matches: 5. CDR3 protein: CASSPGGPAKNIQYF. The CDR3 bases are TGTGCCAGCAGCCCAGGGGGTCCGGCCAAAAACATTCAGTACTTC.

In this sample, this clone turned up a few times. V usage is TRBV10-3 and J usage is TRBJ2-3; 7 bases agree with TRBD1. V lost 6 bases and J lost 6; bases outside the gene matches: 6. CDR3 length: 13 residues. The V gene's germline CDR1 is ENHRY and CDR2 SYGVKD. The CDR3 DNA sequence: TGTGCCATCAGCCTCCAACAGGGGGATACGCAGTATTTT. It encodes CAISLQQGDTQYF.

The chain combines TRBV9 with TRBJ2-5, with 8 bases matching TRBD1. Germline V gene data show CDR1 as SGDLS and CDR2 as YYNGEE. V lost 3 bases and J lost 4; bases outside the gene matches: 5. This CDR3 is built from 14 residues. CDR3 loop: CASSATGASETQYF. CDR3 bases: TGTGCCAGCAGCGCGACAGGGGCATCAGAGACCCAGTACTTC.

A single count supports this clone. The chain has TRBV5-4 and TRBJ2-7, with TRBD2 identical over 13 bases. This CDR3 is 16 amino acids long. Unmatched junction bases numbered 4, after V lost 4 bases and J lost 0 bases. Per germline, CDR1 SGHNT and CDR2 YYREEE (reference sequence). The CDR3 DNA reads TGTGCCAGCAGCGGGGGACTAGCGGGGAGCTCCTACGAGCAGTACTTC. Its translation: CASSGGLAGSSYEQYF.

This sequence joins TRBV5-6 and TRBJ2-5; perhaps TRBD1 as D (5 bases). Germline values: CDR1 SGHDT, CDR2 YYEEEE. V was shortened by 0 bases and J by 5 bases, with 11 bases between the two germline ends. The CDR3 runs to 14 residues. The CDR3 region is CASSLDGAGETQYF. The CDR3 DNA reads as TGTGCCAGCAGCTTGGATGGGGCAGGGGAGACCCAGTACTTC.

J is TRBJ2-2 and V is TRBV4-1; maybe TRBD2 (5 bases). The CDR3 contains 13 residues. Trimming removed 4 bases at V and 3 bases at J, with 6 bases between. Germline-derived CDR1 and CDR2 are MGHRA and YSYEKL. The CDR3 region has the DNA TGCGCCAGCAGCCGGCGGGACACCGGGGAGCTGTTTTTT. Protein product: CASSRRDTGELFF.

The chain is built from TRBV11-3 and TRBJ2-2, with 7 bases matching TRBD1. CDR3 size: 15 residues. V lost 4 bases and J lost 7; bases outside the gene matches: 9. Germline V lookup: CDR1 SGHNT, CDR2 YENEEA. The CDR3 loop reads CASSSQTGDGGELFF. CDR3 DNA sequence: TGTGCCAGCAGCTCTCAAACAGGGGATGGCGGGGAGCTGTTTTTT.

V is TRBV5-1 and J is TRBJ1-1; no reliable D call. CDR3 length equals 14 residues. V was clipped by 3 bases and J by 5 bases, with 14 bases between them. Germline V gene lookup returns CDR1 SGHRS and CDR2 YFSETQ. The CDR3 is CASSSEVPGTEAFF. CDR3 sequence (DNA): TGCGCCAGCAGCTCGGAGGTCCCAGGAACTGAAGCTTTCTTT.

Concerning this clone itself: At one of its ends the junction is not consistent with the germline gene, which may arise from a read error. The same CDR3 is also encoded by other DNA sequences in this sample. The chain uses TRBV29-1 and TRBJ2-3; 9 bases are shared with TRBD1. CDR1 and CDR2 (germline): SQVTM, ANQGSEA. This CDR3 has 17 amino acids. The CDR3 region has the DNA TGCAGTGTTGAGGGGAGACAGGGGGTAAGAGTCACAGATACGCAGTATTTT. This encodes CSVEGRQGVRVTDTQYF.